The 8 T cell receptor beta chains presented below share a single source sample, sequenced in a study of T cell changes during pregnancy in multiple sclerosis. Sequencing was performed with immunoSEQ multiplex PCR; in TCRdb, only in-frame clones are kept and a portion is missing. The table includes tens of thousands of clones, 89% detected once. The sample here was CD8+ T cells from peripheral blood mononuclear cells, taken in the third trimester of pregnancy. All receptors derive from a female donor with multiple sclerosis, enrolled in a pregnancy study.

The rearrangement joins TRBV19 to TRBJ1-2, with D perhaps matching TRBD1 (5 bases). The V end lost 4 bases, the J end lost 2 bases, and 8 bases lay between the germline ends. The germline gives CDR1 LNHDA, CDR2 SQIVND (reference sequence). The CDR3 totals 13 residues. Written as DNA, the CDR3 is TGTGCCAGTAGTACTAGGGGAAACTATGGCTACACCTTC. This codes for CASSTRGNYGYTF.

V and J are TRBV4-1 and TRBJ2-1; 13 bases align to TRBD2. CDR3 length: 20 amino acids. Germline V gives CDR1 MGHRA, CDR2 YSYEKL. V dropped 4 bases and J dropped 4; count of bases not matched to a gene: 16. The DNA of the CDR3 is TGCGCCAGCAGCCCGACCTTGACTAGCGGGAGGTTTCCAGCTTACAATGAGCAGTTCTTC. Amino acid sequence: CASSPTLTSGRFPAYNEQFF.

This CDR3 reads CASSVLGQNYGYTF. CDR3 nucleotide sequence: TGTGCCAGCAGCGTATTGGGACAGAACTATGGCTACACCTTC. The V call is TRBV9, the J call TRBJ1-2; TRBD1 agrees at 7 bases. The CDR3 is 14 amino acids. V gave up 1 base and J gave up 2 bases; unmatched junction bases: 2. Germline values: CDR1 SGDLS, CDR2 YYNGEE.

V is TRBV9 and J is TRBJ1-1; TRBD1 agrees at 8 bases. The length of the CDR3 is 14 residues. J gave up 5 bases and V 3 bases, and 6 bases lay outside the gene matches. Germline V CDR1 and CDR2: SGDLS, YYNGEE. The CDR3 loop reads CASSGRQGPTEAFF. The CDR3 bases are TGTGCCAGCAGCGGACGACAGGGGCCGACTGAAGCTTTCTTT.

This chain uses TRBV7-2 with TRBJ2-7; 10 nucleotides agree with TRBD1. V trimming: 4 bases; J trimming: 5 bases; junction bases outside the gene matches: 8. Germline V gives CDR1 SGHTA, CDR2 FQGNSA. The length of the CDR3 is 15 residues. For the CDR3, the DNA is TGTGCCAGCAGCTCCCGGGACAGGGGTTCCCACGAGCAGTACTTC. It encodes CASSSRDRGSHEQYF. The full variable domain, in which reference TRBV7-2 and TRBJ2-7 provide the parts outside the CDR3, is GAGVSQSPSNKVTEKGKDVELRCDPISGHTALYWYRQSLGQGLEFLIYFQGNSAPDKSGLPSDRFSAERTGGSVSTLTIQRTQQEDSAVYLCASSSRDRGSHEQYFGPGTRLTVT.

V and J are TRBV7-6 and TRBJ2-7; TRBD2 matches 10 bases. In germline, CDR1 is SGHVS, CDR2 FNYEAQ. The ends lost 4 bases at V and 0 bases at J; junction bases unmatched: 18. The length of the CDR3 is 20 residues. CDR3 loop: CASSSRTSPGLAEISYEQYF. CDR3 nucleotides: TGTGCCAGCAGCTCCCGTACCTCCCCTGGACTAGCGGAGATCTCCTACGAGCAGTACTTC.

This rearrangement joins TRBV9 to TRBJ2-3; 7 bases agree with TRBD2. Trimming cost V 4 bases and J 5 bases; bases outside gene matches: 16. The CDR3 loop spans 17 amino acids. Germline V CDR1 and CDR2: SGDLS, YYNGEE. In DNA, the CDR3 is TGTGCCAGCAGCCCCCCGATGGGAGTACCGGGGGGAGATACGCAGTATTTT. Amino acid sequence: CASSPPMGVPGGDTQYF.

The V and J genes are TRBV19 and TRBJ1-2; TRBD1 aligns across 7 bases. The germline V gene has CDR1 LNHDA and CDR2 SQIVND (reference sequence). V was pared by 1 base and J by 4 bases, with 3 bases of the junction left unmatched. The CDR3 contains 14 residues. The CDR3 coding sequence is TGTGCCAGTAGTATAGGACAGGGCGCCTATGGCTACACCTTC. It codes for CASSIGQGAYGYTF. The full variable domain, rest sourced from reference TRBV19 and TRBJ1-2, is DGGITQSPKYLFRKEGQNVTLSCEQNLNHDAMYWYRQDPGQGLRLIYYSQIVNDFQKGDIAEGYSVSREKKESFPLTVTSAQKNPTAFYLCASSIGQGAYGYTFGSGTRLTVV.